This T cell receptor (beta chain) came from a study of T cell responses to AZD1222 COVID-19 vaccine. Germline CDR1 reads SGHKS; CDR2 reads YYEKEE (reference sequence). Trimming removed 1 base at V and 3 bases at J, with 20 bases between. CDR3 length equals 17 residues. Sequenced by immunoSEQ multiplex PCR; TCRdb stores in-frame clones only, minus some. The table has some 100,000 clones, roughly 91% seen once. The chain employs TRBV5-5 and TRBJ2-7, with D hard to call. The clonotype comes from an adult in good health. The source was peripheral blood, collected on day 0 of AZD1222 vaccination. The CDR3 is CASSLRVRDFALYEQYF. The CDR3 nucleotides read TGTGCCAGCAGCTTGAGAGTGAGAGATTTCGCTCTCTACGAGCAGTACTTC.